This TCR beta chain was obtained from a study of T cell responses to AZD1222 COVID-19 vaccine. At the level of the study: The analysis combined second doses at about 4 or about 12 weeks.

Repertoires were generated with immunoSEQ multiplex PCR, while TCRdb's copy carries only in-frame clones and drops some. The sample holds approximately 140,000 clones, about nine tenths seen once. Overall study findings and caveats: Across the whole spike, CD4 TCRs peaked at regions 160-218 and 743-854. Repertoires were collected only later (after the peak T cell response had occurred). Most donors were white British, females outnumbered males, and clonal diversity was possibly underestimated.

In regard to this clone: Antigen specificity is unknown.

The TCR originated in an adult in good health. Sequencing was performed on peripheral blood, taken on day 0 of AZD1222 vaccination.

As DNA, the CDR3 is TGTGCCAGCAGCCTAGGGTATAGGGGCGATGAGCAGTTCTTC. This gives the protein CASSLGYRGDEQFF. V is TRBV7-2 and J is TRBJ2-1; weak D call: TRBD1 (5 bases). This CDR3 contains 14 residues. Germline lookup yields CDR1 SGHTA and CDR2 FQGNSA. V was pared by 5 bases and J by 8 bases, with 16 bases between.